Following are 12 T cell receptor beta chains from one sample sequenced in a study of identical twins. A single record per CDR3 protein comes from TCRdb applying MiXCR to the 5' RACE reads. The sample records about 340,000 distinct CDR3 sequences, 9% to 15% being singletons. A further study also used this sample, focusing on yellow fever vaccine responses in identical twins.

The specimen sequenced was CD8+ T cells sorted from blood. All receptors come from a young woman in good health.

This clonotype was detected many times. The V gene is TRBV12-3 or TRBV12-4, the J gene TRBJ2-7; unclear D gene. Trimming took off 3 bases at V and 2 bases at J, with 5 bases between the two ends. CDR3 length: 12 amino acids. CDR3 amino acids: CASSFRPYEQYF. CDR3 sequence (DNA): TGTGCCAGCAGTTTCCGTCCCTACGAGCAGTACTTC.

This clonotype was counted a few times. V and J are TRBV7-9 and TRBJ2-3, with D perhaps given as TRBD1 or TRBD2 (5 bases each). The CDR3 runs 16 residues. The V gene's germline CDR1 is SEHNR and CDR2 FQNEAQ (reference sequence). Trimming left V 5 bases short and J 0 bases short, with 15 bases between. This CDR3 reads CASSINRDRSTDTQYF. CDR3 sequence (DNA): TGTGCCAGCAGCATAAACCGGGACCGTAGCACAGATACGCAGTATTTT.

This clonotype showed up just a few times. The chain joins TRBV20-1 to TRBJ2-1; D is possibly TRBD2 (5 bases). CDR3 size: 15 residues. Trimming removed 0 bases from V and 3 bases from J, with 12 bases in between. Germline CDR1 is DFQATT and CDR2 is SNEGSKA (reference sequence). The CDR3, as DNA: TGCAGTGCTAGAGATCCCGCCCGGGGCTACAATGAGCAGTTCTTC. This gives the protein CSARDPARGYNEQFF.

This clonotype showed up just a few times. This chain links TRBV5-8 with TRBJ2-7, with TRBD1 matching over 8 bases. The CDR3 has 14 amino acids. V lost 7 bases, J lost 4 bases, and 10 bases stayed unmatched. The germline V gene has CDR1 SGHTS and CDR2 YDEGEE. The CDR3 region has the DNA TGTGCCAGCCACGGGACAGGACCATTTTACGAGCAGTACGTC. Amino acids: CASHGTGPFYEQYV.

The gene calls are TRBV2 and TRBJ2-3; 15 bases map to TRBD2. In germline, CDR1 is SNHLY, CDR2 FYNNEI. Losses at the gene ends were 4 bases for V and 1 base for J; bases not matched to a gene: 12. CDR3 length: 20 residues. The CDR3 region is CASSGSRGLAGGFGTDTQYF. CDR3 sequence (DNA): TGTGCCAGCAGTGGGTCCCGCGGACTAGCGGGAGGGTTCGGCACAGATACGCAGTATTTT.

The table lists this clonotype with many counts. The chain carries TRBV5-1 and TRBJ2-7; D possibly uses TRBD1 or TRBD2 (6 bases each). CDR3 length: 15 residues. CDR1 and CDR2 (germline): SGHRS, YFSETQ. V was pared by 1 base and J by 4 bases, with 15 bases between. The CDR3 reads CASSLYTGGNYEQYV. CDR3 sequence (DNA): TGCGCCAGCAGCTTGTACACCGGGGGCAATTACGAGCAGTACGTC.

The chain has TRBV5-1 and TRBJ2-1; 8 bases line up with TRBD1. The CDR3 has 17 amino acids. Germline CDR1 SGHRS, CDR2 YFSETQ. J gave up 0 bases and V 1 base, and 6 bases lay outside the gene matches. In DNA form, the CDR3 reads TGCGCCAGCAGCTTGCTGGGTACAGGGGGCTCCTACAATGAGCAGTTCTTC. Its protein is CASSLLGTGGSYNEQFF. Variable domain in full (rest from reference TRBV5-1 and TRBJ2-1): KAGVTQTPRYLIKTRGQQVTLSCSPISGHRSVSWYQQTPGQGLQFLFEYFSETQRNKGNFPGRFSGRQFSNSRSEMNVSTLELGDSALYLCASSLLGTGGSYNEQFFGPGTRLTVL.

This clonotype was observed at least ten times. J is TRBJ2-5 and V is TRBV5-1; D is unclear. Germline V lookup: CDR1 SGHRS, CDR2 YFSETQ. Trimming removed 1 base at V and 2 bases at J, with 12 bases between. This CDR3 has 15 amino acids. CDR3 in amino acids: CASSLLVSVQETQYF. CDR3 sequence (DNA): TGCGCCAGCAGCTTGCTGGTTTCAGTACAAGAGACCCAGTACTTC.

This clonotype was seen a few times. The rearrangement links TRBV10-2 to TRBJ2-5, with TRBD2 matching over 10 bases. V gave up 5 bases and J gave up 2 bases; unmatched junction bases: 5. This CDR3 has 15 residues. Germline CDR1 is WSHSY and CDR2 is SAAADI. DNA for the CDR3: TGCGCCAGCAGTCATCTAGCGGGGGTTCAAGAGACCCAGTACTTC. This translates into CASSHLAGVQETQYF.

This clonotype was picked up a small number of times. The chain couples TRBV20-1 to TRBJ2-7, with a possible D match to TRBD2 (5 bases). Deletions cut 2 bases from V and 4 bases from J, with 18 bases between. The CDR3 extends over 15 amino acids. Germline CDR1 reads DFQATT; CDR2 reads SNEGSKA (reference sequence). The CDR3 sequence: CSARKTLAADYEQYF. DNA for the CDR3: TGCAGTGCTAGAAAAACCCTAGCAGCAGATTACGAGCAGTACTTC.

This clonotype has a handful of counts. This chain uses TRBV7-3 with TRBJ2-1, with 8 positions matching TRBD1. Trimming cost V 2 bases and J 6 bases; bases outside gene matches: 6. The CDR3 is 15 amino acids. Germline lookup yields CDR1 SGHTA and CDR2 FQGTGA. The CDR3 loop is CASSLSVTGANEQFF. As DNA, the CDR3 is TGTGCCAGCAGCTTATCAGTGACAGGGGCCAATGAGCAGTTCTTC.

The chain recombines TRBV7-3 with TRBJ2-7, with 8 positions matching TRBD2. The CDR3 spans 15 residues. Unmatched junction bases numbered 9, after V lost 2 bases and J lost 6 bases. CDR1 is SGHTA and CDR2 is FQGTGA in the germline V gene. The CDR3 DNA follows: TGTGCCAGCAGCTTAGGTAGGCGGGAGGTCCTCGAGCAGTACTTC. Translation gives CASSLGRREVLEQYF.